This record concerns one TCR beta chain sequence. Antigen: not known. MiXCR, applied by TCRdb to the RT-PCR reads, yields one record per CDR3 protein. The sample holds about 800,000 distinct CDR3 sequences; roughly 20% are singletons and the top ten take about a tenth. This entry belongs to a study of response to subunit inactivated influenza vaccine. Study-level results: Each seasonal flu vaccination may recruit only limited new T cells, authors suggested.

V was clipped by 2 bases and J by 4 bases, with 3 bases between them. CDR3 length equals 11 residues. The genes are TRBV12-3 or TRBV12-4 and TRBJ2-7, with D unresolved. The clonotype comes from a man over 45 who received an inactivated influenza vaccine. Sequenced material: PBMCs from blood, taken approximately 5 days after vaccination. CDR3 DNA: TGTGCCAGCAGTTTAATGTACGAGCAGTACTTC. Translated, it gives CASSLMYEQYF.